This T cell receptor beta chain was found in a study of shared clonotypes between healthy human individuals. Produced via immunoSEQ multiplex PCR; TCRdb's table is partial and in-frame only. The repertoire includes around 990,000 clones, 77% of them detected once, and about 0.89% sits in the top ten. V was clipped by 5 bases and J by 7 bases; unmatched bases: 10. Germline-derived CDR1 and CDR2 are SGHAT and FQNNGV. The CDR3 totals 16 residues. A split of CD4+ cells into CD45RA+ naive and CD45RA-negative memory subsets was performed. The chain couples TRBV11-2 to TRBJ2-7; 14 bases are a match to TRBD2. What was sequenced was memory CD4+ T cells from PBMCs. Noted subset: CD45RA-negative fraction. This TCR was recovered from a man aged 18-30 years in good health. Some clones in this sample may be carry-over from other donors' samples. This CDR3 is CASSTRLAGGPREQYF. The CDR3 bases are TGTGCCAGCAGCACCCGACTAGCGGGAGGGCCACGGGAGCAGTACTTC.